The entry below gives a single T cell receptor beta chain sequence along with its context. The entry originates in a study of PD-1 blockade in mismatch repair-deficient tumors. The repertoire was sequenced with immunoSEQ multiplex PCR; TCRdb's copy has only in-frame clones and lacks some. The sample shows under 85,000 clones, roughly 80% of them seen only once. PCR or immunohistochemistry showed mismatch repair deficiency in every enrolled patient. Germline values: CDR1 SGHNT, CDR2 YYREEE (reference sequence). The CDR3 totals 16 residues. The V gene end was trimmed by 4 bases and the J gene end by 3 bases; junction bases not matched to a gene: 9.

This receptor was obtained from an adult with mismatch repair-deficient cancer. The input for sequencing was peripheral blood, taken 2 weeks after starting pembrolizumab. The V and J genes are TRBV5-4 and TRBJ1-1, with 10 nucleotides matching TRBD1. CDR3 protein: CASSPSGTGVYTEAFF. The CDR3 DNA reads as TGTGCCAGCAGCCCCTCCGGGACAGGGGTATACACTGAAGCTTTCTTT.